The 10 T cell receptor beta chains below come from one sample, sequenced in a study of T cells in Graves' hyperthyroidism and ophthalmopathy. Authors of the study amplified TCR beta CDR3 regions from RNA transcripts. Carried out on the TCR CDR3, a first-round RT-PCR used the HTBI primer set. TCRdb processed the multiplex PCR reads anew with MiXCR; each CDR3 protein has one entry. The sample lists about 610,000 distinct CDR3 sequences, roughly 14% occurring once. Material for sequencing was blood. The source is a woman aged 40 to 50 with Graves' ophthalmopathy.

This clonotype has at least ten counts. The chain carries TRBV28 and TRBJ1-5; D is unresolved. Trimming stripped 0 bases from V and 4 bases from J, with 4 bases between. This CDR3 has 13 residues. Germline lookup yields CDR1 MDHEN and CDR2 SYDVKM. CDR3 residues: CASSLWGNQPQHF. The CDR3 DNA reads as TGTGCCAGCAGTTTATGGGGGAATCAGCCCCAGCATTTT.

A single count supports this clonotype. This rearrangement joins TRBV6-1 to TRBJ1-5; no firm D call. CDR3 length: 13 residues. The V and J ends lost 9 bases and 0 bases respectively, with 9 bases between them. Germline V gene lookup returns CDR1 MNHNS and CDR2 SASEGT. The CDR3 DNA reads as TGTGCCAGTTGCGATAATAGCAATCAGCCCCAGCATTTT. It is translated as CASCDNSNQPQHF.

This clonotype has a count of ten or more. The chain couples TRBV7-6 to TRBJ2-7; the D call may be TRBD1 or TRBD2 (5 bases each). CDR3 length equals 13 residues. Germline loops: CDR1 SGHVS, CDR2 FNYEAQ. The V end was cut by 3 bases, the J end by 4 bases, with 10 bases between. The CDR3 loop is CASSLGDRYEQYF. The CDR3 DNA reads TGTGCCAGCAGCTTGGGGGATAGGTACGAGCAGTACTTC.

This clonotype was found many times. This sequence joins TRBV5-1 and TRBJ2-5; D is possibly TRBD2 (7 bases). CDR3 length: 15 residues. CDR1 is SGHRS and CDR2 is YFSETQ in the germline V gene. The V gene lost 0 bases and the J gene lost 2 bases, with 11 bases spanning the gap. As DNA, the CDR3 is TGCGCCAGCAGCTTGGACCGGGGGGCTCAAGAGACCCAGTACTTC. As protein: CASSLDRGAQETQYF.

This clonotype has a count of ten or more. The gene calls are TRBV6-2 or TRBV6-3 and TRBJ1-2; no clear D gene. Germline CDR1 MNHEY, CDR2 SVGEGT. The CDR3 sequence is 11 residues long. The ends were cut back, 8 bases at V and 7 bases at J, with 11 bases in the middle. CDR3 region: CASATWPGYTF. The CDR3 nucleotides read TGTGCCAGCGCGACTTGGCCTGGCTACACCTTC.

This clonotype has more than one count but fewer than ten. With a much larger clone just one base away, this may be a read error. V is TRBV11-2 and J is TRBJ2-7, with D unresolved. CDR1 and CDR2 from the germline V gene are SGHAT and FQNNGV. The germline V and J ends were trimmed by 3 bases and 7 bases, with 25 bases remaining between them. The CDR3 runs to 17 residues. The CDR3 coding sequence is TGTGCCAGCAGCTTTTCGGTGGGTAAGTATCCCTTCGATGAGCAGTACTTC. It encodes CASSFSVGKYPFDEQYF.

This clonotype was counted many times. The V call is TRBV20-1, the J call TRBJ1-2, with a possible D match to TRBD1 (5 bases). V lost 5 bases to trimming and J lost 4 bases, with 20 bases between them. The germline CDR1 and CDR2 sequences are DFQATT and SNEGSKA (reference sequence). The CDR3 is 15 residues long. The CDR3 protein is CSASEMGGASYGYTF. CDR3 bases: TGCAGTGCTTCAGAGATGGGAGGGGCCAGCTATGGCTACACCTTC.

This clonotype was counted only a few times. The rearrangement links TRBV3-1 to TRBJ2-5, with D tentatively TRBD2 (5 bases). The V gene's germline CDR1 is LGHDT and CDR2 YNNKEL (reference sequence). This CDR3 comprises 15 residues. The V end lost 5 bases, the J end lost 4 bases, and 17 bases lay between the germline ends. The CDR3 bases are TGTGCCAGCAGCGACCGGGGAGCAGACGCAGAGACCCAGTACTTC. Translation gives CASSDRGADAETQYF.

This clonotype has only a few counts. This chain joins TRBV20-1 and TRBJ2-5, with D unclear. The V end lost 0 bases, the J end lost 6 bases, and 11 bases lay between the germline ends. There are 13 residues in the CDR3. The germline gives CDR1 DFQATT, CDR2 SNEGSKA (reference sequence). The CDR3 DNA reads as TGCAGTGCTAGAGATGAAGATAAGAAGACCCAGTACTTC. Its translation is CSARDEDKKTQYF.

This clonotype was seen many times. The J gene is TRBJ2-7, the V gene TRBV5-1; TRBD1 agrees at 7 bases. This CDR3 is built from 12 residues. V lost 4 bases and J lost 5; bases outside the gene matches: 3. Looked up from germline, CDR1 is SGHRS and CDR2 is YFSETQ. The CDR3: CASSGDSHEQYF. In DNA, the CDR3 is TGCGCCAGCAGCGGGGACAGCCACGAGCAGTACTTC.